The clone carrying this T cell receptor (beta chain) was detected once. Its antigen is unknown. A much larger clone lies a single base off, so this may be a read error. Over 18 months, lack of ophthalmopathy progression marked Graves' hyperthyroidism as stable. This sample is part of a study of T cells in Graves' hyperthyroidism and ophthalmopathy. Regions amplified from RNA transcripts were the TCR beta CDR3 regions. The TCR CDR3 was amplified in a first-round RT-PCR using the HTBI primer set. TCRdb passed the multiplex PCR reads through MiXCR, listing each CDR3 protein once. This sample carries 800,000 or so distinct CDR3 sequences, 35% to 45% of them seen once, and the ten largest clones take 7.5% to 9.5%. Germline lookup yields CDR1 LNHDA and CDR2 SQIVND (reference sequence). The CDR3 length is 15 residues. The study, taken as a whole, reports: Also found in blood were most expanded thyroid clonotypes above 0.001. The model identified upcoming ophthalmopathy a median approximately six months ahead of onset.

The TCR originated in a man younger than 35 with Graves' hyperthyroidism. The source material was blood. The chain has TRBV19 and TRBJ1-5; unclear D gene. The CDR3 loop reads CASSGWTGDNQPPHF. The CDR3 DNA sequence: TGTGCCAGTAGTGGGTGGACGGGAGACAATCAGCCCCCGCATTTT. The full variable domain, with the rest looked up from reference TRBV19 and TRBJ1-5, is DGGITQSPKYLFRKEGQNVTLSCEQNLNHDAMYWYRQDPGQGLRLIYYSQIVNDFQKGDIAEGYSVSREKKESFPLTVTSAQKNPTAFYLCASSGWTGDNQPPHFGDGTRLSIL.